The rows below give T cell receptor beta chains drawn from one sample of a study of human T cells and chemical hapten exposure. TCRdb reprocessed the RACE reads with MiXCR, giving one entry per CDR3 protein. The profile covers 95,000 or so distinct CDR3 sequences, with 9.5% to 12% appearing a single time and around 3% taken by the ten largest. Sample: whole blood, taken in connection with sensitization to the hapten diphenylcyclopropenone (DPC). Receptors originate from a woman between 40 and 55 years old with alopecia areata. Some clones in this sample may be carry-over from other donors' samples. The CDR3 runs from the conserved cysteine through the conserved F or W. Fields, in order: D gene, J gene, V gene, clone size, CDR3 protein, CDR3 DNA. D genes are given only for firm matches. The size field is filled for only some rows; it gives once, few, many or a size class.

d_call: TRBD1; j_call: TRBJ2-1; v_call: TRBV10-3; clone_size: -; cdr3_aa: CAISPGQGYNEQFF; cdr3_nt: TGTGCCATCAGTCCGGGACAGGGGTACAATGAGCAGTTCTTC
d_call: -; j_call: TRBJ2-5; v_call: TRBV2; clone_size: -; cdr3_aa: CASSDGSGETQYF; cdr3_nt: TGTGCCAGCAGTGACGGATCGGGAGAGACCCAGTACTTC
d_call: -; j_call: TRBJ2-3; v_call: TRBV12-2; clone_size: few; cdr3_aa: CASRLGPGEPSTDTQYF; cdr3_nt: TGTGCAAGTCGCTTGGGCCCGGGGGAGCCGAGCACAGATACGCAGTATTTT
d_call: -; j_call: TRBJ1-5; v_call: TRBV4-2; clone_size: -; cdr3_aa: CASSQETNSNQPQHF; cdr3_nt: TGTGCCAGCAGCCAAGAGACAAATAGCAATCAGCCCCAGCATTTT
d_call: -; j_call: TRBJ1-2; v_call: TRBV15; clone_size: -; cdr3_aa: CATSSQTEYYGYTF; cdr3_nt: TGTGCCACCAGCAGTCAGACGGAATACTATGGCTACACCTTC
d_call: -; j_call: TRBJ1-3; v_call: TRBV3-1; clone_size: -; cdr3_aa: CASSQAQGRQPIYF; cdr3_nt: TGTGCCAGCAGCCAAGCGCAAGGTCGCCAGCCCATATATTTT
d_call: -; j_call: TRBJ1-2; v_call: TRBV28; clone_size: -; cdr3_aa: CASNGDGYGYTF; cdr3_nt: TGTGCCAGCAATGGGGACGGCTATGGCTACACCTTC
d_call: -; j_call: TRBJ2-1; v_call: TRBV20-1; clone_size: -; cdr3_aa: CSGGGKGPNEQFF; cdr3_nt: TGCAGTGGGGGGGGCAAGGGACCCAATGAGCAGTTCTTC
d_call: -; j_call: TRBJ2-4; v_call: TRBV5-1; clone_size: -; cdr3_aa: CASSLGGQRTLQYF; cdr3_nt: TGCGCCAGCAGCTTGGGGGGCCAGAGAACCCTTCAGTACTTC
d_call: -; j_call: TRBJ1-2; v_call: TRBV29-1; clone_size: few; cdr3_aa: CSATTDYGYTF; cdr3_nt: TGCAGCGCTACGACAGACTATGGCTACACCTTC
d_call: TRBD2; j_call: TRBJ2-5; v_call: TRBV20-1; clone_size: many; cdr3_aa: CSATSASGGAGILETQYF; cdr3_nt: TGCAGTGCTACCTCCGCGAGCGGGGGGGCCGGAATTTTAGAGACCCAGTACTTC
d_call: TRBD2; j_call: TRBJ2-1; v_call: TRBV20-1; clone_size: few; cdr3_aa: CSARDGVAGGVHEQFF; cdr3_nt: TGCAGTGCCCGTGACGGTGTGGCGGGAGGAGTCCATGAGCAGTTCTTC
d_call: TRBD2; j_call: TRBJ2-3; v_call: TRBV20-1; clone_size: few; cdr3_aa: CSAIAGRAGVRDTQYF; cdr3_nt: TGCAGTGCTATAGCGGGGCGGGCGGGAGTGAGAGATACGCAGTATTTT
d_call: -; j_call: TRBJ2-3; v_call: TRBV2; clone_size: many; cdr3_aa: CASIRLVVADTQYF; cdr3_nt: TGTGCCAGCATTCGACTAGTGGTCGCAGATACGCAGTATTTT
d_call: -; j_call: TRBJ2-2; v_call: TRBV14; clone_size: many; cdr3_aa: CASSPGELNTGELFF; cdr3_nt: TGTGCCAGCAGCCCCGGGGAGTTGAACACCGGGGAGCTGTTTTTT
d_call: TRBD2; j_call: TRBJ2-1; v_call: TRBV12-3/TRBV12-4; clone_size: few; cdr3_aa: CASRRRELNISYNEQFF; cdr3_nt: TGTGCCAGCAGACGGCGGGAGCTTAATATCTCCTACAATGAGCAGTTCTTC
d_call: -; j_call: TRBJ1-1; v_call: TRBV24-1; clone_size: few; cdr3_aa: CATSEEYMNTEAFF; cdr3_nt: TGTGCCACCAGTGAGGAGTACATGAACACTGAAGCTTTCTTT
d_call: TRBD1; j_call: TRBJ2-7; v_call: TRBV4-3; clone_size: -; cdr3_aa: CASSQENRGPLFYEQYF; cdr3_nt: TGCGCCAGCAGCCAAGAAAACAGGGGGCCCCTGTTTTACGAGCAGTACTTC
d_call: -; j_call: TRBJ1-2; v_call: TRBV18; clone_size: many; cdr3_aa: CASSLDAYGYTF; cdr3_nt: TGTGCCAGCTCCCTGGATGCCTATGGCTACACCTTC
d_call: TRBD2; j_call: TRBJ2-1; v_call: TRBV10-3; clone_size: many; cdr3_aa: CAISGTSGVEGEQFF; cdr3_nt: TGTGCCATCAGCGGGACTAGCGGGGTGGAGGGTGAGCAGTTCTTC
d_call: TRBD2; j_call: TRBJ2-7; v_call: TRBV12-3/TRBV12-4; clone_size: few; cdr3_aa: CASTHGAGLAGSYEQYF; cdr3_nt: TGTGCCAGCACTCACGGGGCGGGACTAGCGGGTTCCTACGAGCAGTACTTC
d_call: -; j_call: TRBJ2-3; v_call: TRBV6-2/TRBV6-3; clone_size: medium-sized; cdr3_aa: CASSTRGSGATDTQYF; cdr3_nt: TGTGCCAGCAGTACCCGGGGTAGCGGAGCCACAGATACGCAGTATTTT
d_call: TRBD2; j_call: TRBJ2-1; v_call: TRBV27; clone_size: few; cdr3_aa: CASIKGPREGNEQFF; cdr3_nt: TGTGCCAGCATCAAAGGTCCCAGGGAGGGCAATGAGCAGTTCTTC
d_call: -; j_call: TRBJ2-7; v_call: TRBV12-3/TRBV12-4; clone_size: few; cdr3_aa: CASSTRGRSSYEQYF; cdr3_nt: TGTGCCAGCAGTACTAGAGGCAGGAGCTCCTACGAGCAGTACTTC
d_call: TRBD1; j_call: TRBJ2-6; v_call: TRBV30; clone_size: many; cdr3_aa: CASAPGQGPSGANVLTF; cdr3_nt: TGTGCCTCCGCCCCCGGACAGGGACCCTCTGGGGCCAACGTCCTGACTTTC
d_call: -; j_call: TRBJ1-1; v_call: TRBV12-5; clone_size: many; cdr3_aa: CASGLGPTEAFF; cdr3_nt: TGTGCTAGTGGTTTGGGGCCCACTGAAGCTTTCTTT
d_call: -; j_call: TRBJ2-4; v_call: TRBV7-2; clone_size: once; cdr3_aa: CASSSGPQNIQYF; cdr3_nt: TGTGCCAGCAGCTCCGGGCCCCAAAACATTCAGTACTTC